The present TCR beta chain was sequenced within a study of OX40 agonist ivuxolimab in advanced cancers. Clones were read by immunoSEQ multiplex PCR, and TCRdb kept only the in-frame ones, dropping some. The repertoire consists of tens of thousands of clones, with about 86% occurring once and the leading ten covering roughly 1.3%. This clonotype was sampled from an adult with an advanced solid tumor such as melanoma, head and neck, liver or kidney cancer. Sequencing was performed on CD4+ or CD8+ T cells sorted from blood, taken in a trial of the OX40 agonist ivuxolimab.

The CDR3 DNA is TGCGCCAGCAGCCAGGGCAGGCACAATGAGCAGTTCTTC. Amino acid sequence: CASSQGRHNEQFF. The rearrangement links TRBV4-1 to TRBJ2-1; D is unresolved. This CDR3 comprises 13 residues. Trimming left V 3 bases short and J 5 bases short, with 8 bases between. CDR1 MGHRA and CDR2 YSYEKL come from the germline V gene.